This note documents a single T cell receptor (beta chain) sequence. This sample was taken from a study of T cell responses to AZD1222 COVID-19 vaccine. The V and J ends lost 5 bases and 8 bases, in that order; junction bases with no gene match: 11. The length of the CDR3 is 15 residues. The V gene's germline CDR1 is MDHEN and CDR2 SYDVKM. Repertoires were generated with immunoSEQ multiplex PCR, while TCRdb's copy carries only in-frame clones and drops some. The sample includes more than 70,000 clones, about 90% of them seen just once. This clonotype originated in an adult in good health. The gene calls are TRBV28 and TRBJ1-4, with TRBD1 matching over 7 bases. Sequencing was performed on peripheral blood, taken on day 0 of AZD1222 vaccination. The CDR3 protein is CASSLGRGRREKLFF. The CDR3, as DNA: TGTGCCAGCAGTCTAGGCAGGGGGAGGAGGGAAAAACTGTTTTTT.